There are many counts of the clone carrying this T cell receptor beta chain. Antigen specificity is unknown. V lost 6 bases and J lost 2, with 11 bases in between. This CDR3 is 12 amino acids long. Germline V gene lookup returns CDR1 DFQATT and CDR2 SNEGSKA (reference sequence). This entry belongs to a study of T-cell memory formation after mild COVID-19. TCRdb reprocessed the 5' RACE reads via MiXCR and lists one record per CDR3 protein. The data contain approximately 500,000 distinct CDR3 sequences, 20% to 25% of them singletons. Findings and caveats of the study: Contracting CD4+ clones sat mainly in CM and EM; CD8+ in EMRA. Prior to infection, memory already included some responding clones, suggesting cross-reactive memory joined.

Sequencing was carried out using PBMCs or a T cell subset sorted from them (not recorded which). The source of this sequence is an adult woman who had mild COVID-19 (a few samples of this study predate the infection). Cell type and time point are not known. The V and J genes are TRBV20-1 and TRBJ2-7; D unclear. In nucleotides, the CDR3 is TGCAGTGCCAACGGTGGAGCCTACGAGCAGTACTTC. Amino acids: CSANGGAYEQYF.